The 12 T cell receptor beta chains given below trace back to one sample, sequenced in a study of PD-L1 blockade in urothelial cancer. Assay: immunoSEQ multiplex PCR; the TCRdb copy retains only in-frame clones and omits some. The data hold 35,000 to 45,000 clones, with 81% observed a single time. The starting material was PBMCs, obtained around atezolizumab (anti-PD-L1) treatment. These receptors were obtained from a man between 65 and 79 years old with urothelial cancer.

J is TRBJ2-2 and V is TRBV6-5; 8 bases match TRBD1. The CDR3 sequence is 15 residues long. Germline CDR1 is MNHEY and CDR2 is SVGAGI. Trimming at V came to 4 bases and at J to 7 bases, leaving 8 bases not matched to a gene. The CDR3 reads CASSLTQGAGGELFF. DNA of the CDR3: TGTGCCAGCAGTTTGACTCAGGGGGCAGGCGGGGAGCTGTTTTTT.

The J gene is TRBJ2-7, the V gene TRBV28; TRBD1 might be the D (6 bases). CDR1 is MDHEN and CDR2 is SYDVKM in the germline V gene. The CDR3 loop spans 13 amino acids. V lost 2 bases and J 3 bases, leaving 8 bases between the germline ends. The CDR3 loop is CASSLGGSYEQYF. The CDR3 DNA reads as TGTGCCAGCAGTTTAGGGGGCAGCTACGAGCAGTACTTC.

The genes are TRBV16 and TRBJ1-2, with 10 bases matching TRBD1. Germline loops: CDR1 KGHSY, CDR2 FQNENV. The V gene end was trimmed by 7 bases and the J gene end by 8 bases; junction bases not matched to a gene: 16. The CDR3 consists of 16 residues. CDR3 in amino acids: CASNLNPGQGSQGYTF. The CDR3 DNA is TGTGCCAGCAACTTAAATCCGGGACAGGGGAGTCAGGGCTACACCTTC.

V is TRBV4-2 and J is TRBJ2-5; TRBD1 aligns across 11 bases. In germline, CDR1 is LGHNA, CDR2 YNFKEQ. V shed 6 bases and J 5 bases; nucleotides not matched to a gene: 11. The CDR3 is made up of 16 amino acids. DNA of the CDR3: TGTGCCAGCAGAGAACGCGGGACAGGGGGTAGGGAGACCCAGTACTTC. Translating gives CASRERGTGGRETQYF.

The gene calls are TRBV2 and TRBJ2-1; the match to TRBD2 covers 9 bases. The CDR3 length is 15 residues. The trim removed 6 bases at V and 6 bases at J, leaving 9 bases unmatched. CDR1 and CDR2 from the germline V gene are SNHLY and FYNNEI. The CDR3 DNA sequence: TGTGCCAGCAGGCCAGGGACTAGCCGGGTCAATGAGCAGTTCTTC. Translation: CASRPGTSRVNEQFF.

The V gene is TRBV7-9, the J gene TRBJ2-1; TRBD2 agrees at 10 bases. The germline V gene encodes CDR1 SEHNR and CDR2 FQNEAQ (reference sequence). The J segment lost 2 bases and the V segment lost 5 bases, leaving 6 bases of the junction unmatched. This CDR3 has 16 amino acids. CDR3 residues: CASSPLAGVPYNEQFF. The CDR3 nucleotides read TGTGCCAGCAGCCCTCTAGCGGGAGTCCCCTACAATGAGCAGTTCTTC.

The chain recombines TRBV28 with TRBJ2-1; 12 bases are a match to TRBD2. The CDR3 length is 16 residues. Germline V lookup: CDR1 MDHEN, CDR2 SYDVKM. V lost 2 bases and J lost 5; bases outside the gene matches: 4. CDR3 coding DNA: TGTGCCAGCAGTTTAAGGACTAGCGGGAATAACAATGAGCAGTTCTTC. The encoded protein is CASSLRTSGNNNEQFF.

Here the CDR3 reads CASTGLAGGFGGELFF. CDR3 DNA sequence: TGCGCCAGCACTGGACTAGCGGGAGGGTTTGGCGGGGAGCTGTTTTTT. The chain joins TRBV10-2 to TRBJ2-2; 15 bases line up with TRBD2. Trimming removed 7 bases from V and 7 bases from J; junction bases left unmatched: 7. The CDR3 spans 16 residues. The germline gives CDR1 WSHSY, CDR2 SAAADI.

This chain uses TRBV27 with TRBJ2-3; 8 nucleotides match TRBD2. Germline trimming cut 2 bases from V and 4 bases from J; bases unmatched to any gene: 5. This CDR3 is 15 amino acids long. Germline CDR1 and CDR2: MNHEY and SMNVEV (reference sequence). The CDR3 coding sequence is TGTGCCAGCAGTTTAAACGGGAGGGCAGCAGATACGCAGTATTTT. Its translation: CASSLNGRAADTQYF.

This chain uses TRBV5-1 with TRBJ1-1, with TRBD1 as a possible D gene (5 bases). V shed 1 base and J shed 1 base, with 11 bases lying between them. The CDR3 sequence is 15 residues long. CDR1 SGHRS and CDR2 YFSETQ come from the germline V gene. CDR3 sequence reads: CASSLSGGRNTEAFF. In DNA, the CDR3 is TGCGCCAGCAGCTTGAGCGGGGGGAGGAACACTGAAGCTTTCTTT. Full variable domain (missing parts from reference TRBV5-1 and TRBJ1-1): KAGVTQTPRYLIKTRGQQVTLSCSPISGHRSVSWYQQTPGQGLQFLFEYFSETQRNKGNFPGRFSGRQFSNSRSEMNVSTLELGDSALYLCASSLSGGRNTEAFFGQGTRLTVV.

This chain's CDR3 is CASSLYGDSRVQYF. DNA for the CDR3: TGTGCCAGCAGCTTATATGGGGACAGCAGAGTGCAGTACTTC. The chain has TRBV7-2 and TRBJ2-7; the match to TRBD1 covers 7 bases. Trimming cost V 2 bases and J 9 bases; bases outside gene matches: 10. Germline CDR1 is SGHTA and CDR2 is FQGNSA. The CDR3 is 14 amino acids.

The chain links TRBV10-3 to TRBJ1-5, with 8 bases fitting TRBD1. The V gene's germline CDR1 is ENHRY and CDR2 SYGVKD. The CDR3 contains 15 residues. V was clipped by 0 bases and J by 5 bases; unmatched bases: 3. The CDR3 DNA is TGTGCCATCAGTGAGTCGGGACAGGAATATCAGCCCCAGCATTTT. Encoded protein: CAISESGQEYQPQHF.